Following are 26 T cell receptor beta chains from one sample sequenced in a study of blood T cells in healthy people across ages. Then a second PCR, running roughly 6 to 12 cycles, was carried out with a sample-barcoded 5' primer and a J-beta primer mix. One entry per CDR3 protein, called by TCRdb with MiXCR from the 5' RACE reads. The data show about 690,000 distinct CDR3 sequences, roughly two fifths seen once. Sequencing input: blood. These receptors were obtained from an elderly man in good health.

This clonotype was seen many times. This chain uses TRBV20-1 with TRBJ2-7, with D perhaps TRBD2 (6 bases). This CDR3 region has 13 residues. V lost 4 bases, J lost 4 bases, and 14 bases lay in between. Germline V gives CDR1 DFQATT, CDR2 SNEGSKA (reference sequence). The CDR3 coding sequence is TGCAGTGCTATTTGGCGGGGCCAATACGAGCAGTACTTC. It translates to CSAIWRGQYEQYF.

Concerning this clonotype: Being one base from a much bigger clone, this may be a read error. J is TRBJ2-1 and V is TRBV29-1; D ambiguous. Germline loops: CDR1 SQVTM, CDR2 ANQGSEA. The CDR3 contains 13 residues. The CDR3 loop is CGVDPDRYNEQFF. The CDR3, as DNA: TGCGGCGTTGACCCAGATCGGTACAATGAGCAGTTCTTC.

This clonotype was detected many times. The CDR3 spells CASSYERNYGYTF. CDR3 nucleotide sequence: TGTGCCAGCAGTTACGAGCGGAATTATGGCTACACCTTC. The chain joins TRBV6-5 to TRBJ1-2; no definite D call. Deletions cut 2 bases from V and 5 bases from J, with 9 bases between. The CDR3 length is 13 residues. The germline V gene has CDR1 MNHEY and CDR2 SVGAGI.

V gene TRBV28 combines with J gene TRBJ2-3; D may be TRBD1 (5 bases). Germline lookup yields CDR1 MDHEN and CDR2 SYDVKM. This CDR3 has 13 amino acids. V shed 4 bases and J shed 7 bases, with 12 bases lying between them. CDR3: CASSSGHANTQYF. In nucleotides, the CDR3 is TGTGCCAGCAGTTCAGGACACGCGAATACGCAGTATTTT.

This clonotype was seen ten or more times. V gene TRBV7-2 combines with J gene TRBJ2-5; weak D call: TRBD2 (5 bases). This CDR3 region has 16 residues. With 1 base removed from V and 2 bases from J, the gap between germline ends came to 14 bases. CDR1 is SGHTA and CDR2 is FQGNSA in the germline V gene. The CDR3, as DNA: TGTGCCAGCAGCTTAGGATCAGCGGCCAAACAAGAGACCCAGTACTTC. Its translation is CASSLGSAAKQETQYF.

This clonotype was seen repeatedly, ten times or more. The V and J genes are TRBV12-3 or TRBV12-4 and TRBJ2-5; TRBD2 might be the D (6 bases). Trimming removed 10 bases from V and 2 bases from J, with 11 bases in between. The CDR3 sequence is 12 residues long. CDR3 protein: CATGRGQETQYF. CDR3 coding DNA: TGTGCCACGGGACGGGGGCAAGAGACCCAGTACTTC.

This clonotype showed up just a few times. The V call is TRBV6-5, the J call TRBJ1-1; no reliable D call. CDR1 is MNHEY, CDR2 SVGAGI, per germline. Between the trimmed V and J ends, which lost 6 bases and 0 bases, there was a span of 8 bases. CDR3 length: 13 amino acids. CDR3 in DNA: TGTGCCAGCAGAGACACACTGAACACTGAAGCTTTCTTT. Protein sequence: CASRDTLNTEAFF.

The rearrangement joins TRBV3-1 to TRBJ2-1, with 9 bases matching TRBD2. This CDR3 comprises 14 residues. Germline V gene lookup returns CDR1 LGHDT and CDR2 YNNKEL (reference sequence). The junction had 7 bases not matched to a gene; V was cut back by 4 bases and J by 9 bases. CDR3 amino acids: CASSPGLASVEQFF. Here the CDR3 DNA reads TGTGCCAGCAGCCCCGGACTAGCGTCCGTTGAGCAGTTCTTC.

This clonotype was observed a few times. The CDR3 sequence: CASSLGLAGVNGELFF. Written as DNA, the CDR3 is TGCGCCAGCAGCCTGGGACTAGCGGGAGTAAACGGGGAGCTGTTTTTT. V is TRBV4-3 and J is TRBJ2-2, with 14 bases identical to TRBD2. From germline, CDR1 is LGHNA and CDR2 YSLEER. The CDR3 spans 16 residues. J gave up 7 bases and V 4 bases, and 5 bases lay outside the gene matches.

The V and J genes are TRBV4-3 and TRBJ1-2; no firm D call. V lost 3 bases and J lost 2, with 13 bases in between. CDR1 is LGHNA and CDR2 is YSLEER in the germline V gene. The CDR3 covers 15 residues. The CDR3 protein is CASSQESTVNYGYTF. In DNA form, the CDR3 reads TGCGCCAGCAGCCAGGAGTCGACGGTAAACTATGGCTACACCTTC.

The chain is built from TRBV28 and TRBJ2-5; D is tentatively TRBD1 or TRBD2 (6 bases each). Between the trimmed V and J ends, which lost 2 bases and 1 base, there was a span of 17 bases. This CDR3 is 17 amino acids long. Germline V lookup: CDR1 MDHEN, CDR2 SYDVKM. CDR3 residues: CASSLRQGRTFQETQYF. CDR3 in DNA: TGTGCCAGCAGTTTAAGGCAGGGGAGGACCTTCCAAGAGACCCAGTACTTC.

V usage is TRBV9 and J usage is TRBJ2-7, with 7 bases matching TRBD2. Germline CDR1 and CDR2: SGDLS and YYNGEE. V gave up 2 bases and J gave up 5 bases; unmatched junction bases: 7. The CDR3 sequence is 14 residues long. DNA of the CDR3: TGTGCCAGCAGCGTTGGGGGGAGGGCAGACGAGCAGTACTTC. Translation gives CASSVGGRADEQYF.

V gene TRBV6-5 combines with J gene TRBJ2-1; 11 bases map to TRBD2. The length of the CDR3 is 15 residues. V shed 6 bases, J shed 3 bases, and the junction held 4 bases outside the gene matches. Germline assignment: CDR1 MNHEY and CDR2 SVGAGI. The CDR3 DNA sequence: TGTGCCAGCAGACTAGCGGGAGAGGGCTACAATGAGCAGTTCTTC. Translation: CASRLAGEGYNEQFF.

The rearrangement uses TRBV6-2 or TRBV6-3 and TRBJ1-1, with D maybe TRBD1 (5 bases). CDR3 size: 14 residues. Germline values: CDR1 MNHEY, CDR2 SVGEGT. V was shortened by 2 bases and J by 1 base, with 8 bases between the two germline ends. The DNA for the CDR3 is TGTGCCAGCAGTTACCCCGGGACGAACACTGAAGCTTTCTTT. It codes for CASSYPGTNTEAFF.

This clonotype showed up just a few times. V and J are TRBV7-2 and TRBJ1-6; weak D call: TRBD1 (5 bases). Looked up from germline, CDR1 is SGHTA and CDR2 is FQGNSA. The V end lost 1 base, the J end lost 9 bases, and 13 bases lay between the germline ends. CDR3 length: 15 amino acids. CDR3 DNA sequence: TGTGCCAGCAGCTTAGGGTTCGGGGGTCGTTCACCCCTCCACTTT. Translated: CASSLGFGGRSPLHF.

The rearrangement links TRBV5-6 to TRBJ1-2; 7 bases agree with TRBD1. The junction had 7 bases not matched to a gene; V was cut back by 4 bases and J by 4 bases. Germline V gene lookup returns CDR1 SGHDT and CDR2 YYEEEE. The CDR3 covers 14 residues. This CDR3 reads CASSKTGTFYGYTF. CDR3 DNA sequence: TGTGCCAGCAGCAAGACAGGGACTTTCTATGGCTACACCTTC.

This chain uses TRBV7-2 with TRBJ2-1; tentatively, D is TRBD2 (6 bases). Germline CDR1 SGHTA, CDR2 FQGNSA. The germline V and J ends were trimmed by 5 bases and 12 bases, with 17 bases remaining between them. The CDR3 has 13 amino acids. The DNA of the CDR3 is TGTGCCAGCAGCAAAGACCCACCGGGGGTGCAGTTCTTC. It codes for CASSKDPPGVQFF. Drawing the rest from reference TRBV7-2 and TRBJ2-1, the complete variable domain is GAGVSQSPSNKVTEKGKDVELRCDPISGHTALYWYRQSLGQGLEFLIYFQGNSAPDKSGLPSDRFSAERTGGSVSTLTIQRTQQEDSAVYLCASSKDPPGVQFFGPGTRLTVL.

This clonotype showed up just a few times. The rearrangement joins TRBV7-8 to TRBJ2-1, with 9 bases that match TRBD1. This CDR3 is 17 amino acids long. Losses at the gene ends were 0 bases for V and 5 bases for J; bases not matched to a gene: 8. Germline lookup yields CDR1 SGHVS and CDR2 FQNEAQ. CDR3 DNA: TGTGCCAGCAGCTTAGCGATATACAGGGGGCTCCACAATGAGCAGTTCTTC. Translating it yields CASSLAIYRGLHNEQFF.

The chain carries TRBV20-1 and TRBJ2-1; TRBD2 matches at 8 bases. The CDR3 totals 15 residues. V lost 4 bases and J lost 6; bases outside the gene matches: 11. Germline V lookup: CDR1 DFQATT, CDR2 SNEGSKA (reference sequence). CDR3 sequence: CSATWTSSTPNEQFF. The CDR3 region has the DNA TGCAGTGCTACTTGGACTAGCAGCACCCCCAATGAGCAGTTCTTC.

This CDR3 reads CASSPTSGSWDEQYF. The CDR3 bases are TGCGCCAGCAGTCCTACTAGCGGGAGCTGGGATGAGCAGTACTTC. V and J are TRBV4-1 and TRBJ2-7; 11 bases agree with TRBD2. V was clipped by 6 bases and J by 7 bases; unmatched bases: 11. Germline loops: CDR1 MGHRA, CDR2 YSYEKL. The CDR3 length is 15 residues.

This clonotype showed up just a few times. The V gene is TRBV2, the J gene TRBJ2-1; TRBD1 is a possible D gene (6 bases). V gave up 1 base and J gave up 2 bases, with 12 bases separating them. Looked up from germline, CDR1 is SNHLY and CDR2 is FYNNEI. CDR3 length equals 16 residues. CDR3 in amino acids: CASSEVGHSAYNEQFF. As DNA, the CDR3 is TGTGCCAGCAGTGAAGTGGGACACTCAGCCTACAATGAGCAGTTCTTC. Together with reference TRBV2 and TRBJ2-1, the CDR3 gives the full variable domain: EPEVTQTPSHQVTQMGQEVILRCVPISNHLYFYWYRQILGQKVEFLVSFYNNEISEKSEIFDDQFSVERPDGSNFTLKIRSTKLEDSAMYFCASSEVGHSAYNEQFFGPGTRLTVL.

This chain uses TRBV6-6 with TRBJ2-7; D unresolved. This CDR3 has 14 residues. V was clipped by 2 bases and J by 5 bases, with 13 bases between them. Germline CDR1 and CDR2: MNHNY and SVGAGI (reference sequence). DNA of the CDR3: TGTGCCAGCAGTTACGCCCCGCCGGCGAACGAGCAGTACTTC. The encoded protein is CASSYAPPANEQYF.

This clonotype was found a few times. The chain employs TRBV2 and TRBJ2-3; no firm D call. CDR3 length: 14 amino acids. Between the trimmed V and J ends, which lost 7 bases and 0 bases, there was a span of 11 bases. Germline V CDR1 and CDR2: SNHLY, FYNNEI. The CDR3 DNA is TGTGCCAGCATTGGTTTTACTAGCACAGATACGCAGTATTTT. Residues: CASIGFTSTDTQYF.

Ten or more counts support this clonotype. This chain links TRBV27 with TRBJ2-7; 9 nucleotides agree with TRBD1. The CDR3 spans 14 residues. Germline V gene lookup returns CDR1 MNHEY and CDR2 SMNVEV (reference sequence). Trimming removed 5 bases from V and 1 base from J; junction bases left unmatched: 3. CDR3 nucleotides: TGTGCCAGCAGTCGACAGGGGGGTTCCTACGAGCAGTACTTC. Protein sequence: CASSRQGGSYEQYF.

This clonotype was detected ten times or more. This sequence joins TRBV29-1 and TRBJ2-5; D is possibly TRBD1 (5 bases). The CDR3 totals 14 residues. The V end lost 1 base, the J end lost 0 bases, and 9 bases lay between the germline ends. Germline V gives CDR1 SQVTM, CDR2 ANQGSEA. In nucleotides, the CDR3 is TGCAGCGTTGAAGCCCAGGGATACCAAGAGACCCAGTACTTC. Amino acid sequence: CSVEAQGYQETQYF. The full variable domain, in which reference TRBV29-1 and TRBJ2-5 provide the parts outside the CDR3, is SAVISQKPSRDICQRGTSLTIQCQVDSQVTMMFWYRQQPGQSLTLIATANQGSEATYESGFVIDKFPISRPNLTFSTLTVSNMSPEDSSIYLCSVEAQGYQETQYFGPGTRLLVL.

This rearrangement joins TRBV30 to TRBJ1-2; D gene ambiguous. The CDR3 extends over 15 amino acids. The germline V gene has CDR1 GTSNPN and CDR2 SVGIG (reference sequence). Trimming removed 1 base from V and 5 bases from J, with 17 bases in between. CDR3 DNA sequence: TGTGCCTGGAGTGACCTAGAAGGGCGAGGGTATGGCTACACCTTC. Its protein product is CAWSDLEGRGYGYTF.